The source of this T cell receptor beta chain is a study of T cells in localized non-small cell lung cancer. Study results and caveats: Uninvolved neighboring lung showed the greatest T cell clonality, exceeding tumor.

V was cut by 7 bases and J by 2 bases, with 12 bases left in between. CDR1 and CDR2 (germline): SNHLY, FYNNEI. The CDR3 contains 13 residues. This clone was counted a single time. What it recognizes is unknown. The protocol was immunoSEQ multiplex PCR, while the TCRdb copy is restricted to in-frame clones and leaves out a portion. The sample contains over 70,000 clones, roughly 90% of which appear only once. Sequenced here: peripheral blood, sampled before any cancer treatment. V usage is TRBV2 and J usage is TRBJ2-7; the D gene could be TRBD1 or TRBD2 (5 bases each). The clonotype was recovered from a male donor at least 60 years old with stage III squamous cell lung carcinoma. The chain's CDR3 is CASKGTVPYEQYV. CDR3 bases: TGTGCCAGCAAGGGGACGGTCCCCTACGAGCAGTACGTC.